Here is one TCR beta chain with its context. Its antigen is not identified. These donors, healthy bone marrow donors, were studied. The data were taken from a study of cytomegalovirus exposure and HLA in healthy donors. Study-level information: Researchers found that under 90% of over 350 genotyped donors fell within the Caucasian-associated ancestry cluster.

Primers: 60 Vbeta forward and 13 Jbeta reverse. Assay: immunoSEQ multiplex PCR; the TCRdb copy retains only in-frame clones and omits some. The data contain approximately 120,000 clones, around four fifths of them singletons. Study-wide findings and caveats: Of the V segments, some could not be distinguished, including TRBV6-2 and TRBV6-3, and were excluded. TCR beta V- and J-gene trimming, according to a later analysis, was linked to a missense DCLRE1C variant.

Germline loops: CDR1 SNHLY, CDR2 FYNNEI. The CDR3 loop spans 13 amino acids. Deletions cut 6 bases from V and 5 bases from J, with 11 bases between. The chain employs TRBV2 and TRBJ2-1; D gene unclear. The sample taken for sequencing was PBMCs. The sequence was collected from a man aged 25 to 40 in good health and CMV-seropositive. For the CDR3, the DNA is TGTGCCAGCAGGCGGCGGAGCAACAATGAGCAGTTCTTC. As protein: CASRRRSNNEQFF.